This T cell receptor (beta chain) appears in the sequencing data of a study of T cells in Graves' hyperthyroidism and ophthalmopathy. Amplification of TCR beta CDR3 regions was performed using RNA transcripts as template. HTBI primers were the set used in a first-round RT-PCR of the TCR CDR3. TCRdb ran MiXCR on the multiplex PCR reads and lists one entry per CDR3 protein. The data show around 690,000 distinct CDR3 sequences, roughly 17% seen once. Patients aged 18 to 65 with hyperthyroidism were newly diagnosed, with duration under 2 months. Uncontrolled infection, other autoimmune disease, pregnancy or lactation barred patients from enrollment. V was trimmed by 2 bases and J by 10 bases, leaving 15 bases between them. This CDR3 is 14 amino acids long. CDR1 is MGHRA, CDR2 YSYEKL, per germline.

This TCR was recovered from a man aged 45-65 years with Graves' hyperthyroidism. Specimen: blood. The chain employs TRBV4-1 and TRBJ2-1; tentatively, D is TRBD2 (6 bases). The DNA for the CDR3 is TGCGCCAGCAGCCAATTGGAGGGCGGTCGAGAGCAGTTCTTC. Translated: CASSQLEGGREQFF.